This T cell receptor (beta chain) came from a study of vaccination and CD4 T cells after COVID-19. To note about this clonotype: The antigen is not known.

CD4+ T cells that had been cultured provided DNA sequenced with the Oncomine TCR Beta short-read assay. From the PCR reads, TCRdb called clonotypes with MiXCR, one entry per CDR3 protein. The sample has roughly 16,000 distinct CDR3 sequences, 75% to 80% seen once. Stated treatment: approximately 9-day PBMC culture with coronavirus spike peptide pools or control peptides (ViraFEST assay). Trimming took 0 bases from V and 2 from J, leaving 17 bases between them. Looked up from germline, CDR1 is GTSNPN and CDR2 is SVGIG (reference sequence). CDR3 length: 16 amino acids. The chain is built from TRBV30 and TRBJ2-7, with D perhaps TRBD2 (6 bases). The material was CD4+ T cells from blood, cultured in vitro, obtained after SARS-CoV-2 vaccination. This TCR came from a human donor who received a COVID-19 vaccine. In DNA form, the CDR3 reads TGTGCCTGGAGTGTACCGGGATGGAGGGGAACCTACGAGCAGTACTTC. It encodes CAWSVPGWRGTYEQYF.